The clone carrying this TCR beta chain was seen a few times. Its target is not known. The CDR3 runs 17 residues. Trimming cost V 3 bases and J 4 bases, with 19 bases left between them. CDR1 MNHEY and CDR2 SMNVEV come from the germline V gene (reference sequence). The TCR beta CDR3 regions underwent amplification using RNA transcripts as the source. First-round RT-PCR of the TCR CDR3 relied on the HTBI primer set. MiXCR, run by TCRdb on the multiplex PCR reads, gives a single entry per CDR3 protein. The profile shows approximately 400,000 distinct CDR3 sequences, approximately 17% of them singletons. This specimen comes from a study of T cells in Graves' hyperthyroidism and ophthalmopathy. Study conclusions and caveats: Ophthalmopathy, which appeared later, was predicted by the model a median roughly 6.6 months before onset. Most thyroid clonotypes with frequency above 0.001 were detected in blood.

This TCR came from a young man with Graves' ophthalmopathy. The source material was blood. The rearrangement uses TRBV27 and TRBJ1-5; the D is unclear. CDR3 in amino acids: CASSFNVGVGLNQPQHF. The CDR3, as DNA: TGTGCCAGCAGTTTTAATGTCGGCGTTGGTTTAAATCAGCCCCAGCATTTT.